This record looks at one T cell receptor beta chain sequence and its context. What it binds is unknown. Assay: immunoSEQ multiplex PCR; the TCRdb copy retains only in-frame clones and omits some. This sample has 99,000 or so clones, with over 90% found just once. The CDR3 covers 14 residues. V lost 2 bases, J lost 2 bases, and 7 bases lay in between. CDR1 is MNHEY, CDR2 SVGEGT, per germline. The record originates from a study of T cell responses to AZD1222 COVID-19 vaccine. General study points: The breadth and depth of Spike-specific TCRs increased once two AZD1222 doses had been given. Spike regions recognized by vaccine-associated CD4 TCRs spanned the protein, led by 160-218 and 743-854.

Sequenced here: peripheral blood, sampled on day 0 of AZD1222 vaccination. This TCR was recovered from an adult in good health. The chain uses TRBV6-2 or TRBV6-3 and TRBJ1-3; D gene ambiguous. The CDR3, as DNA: TGTGCCAGCAGTTACGGAGGAGCTGGAAACACCATATATTTT. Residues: CASSYGGAGNTIYF.